This T cell receptor (beta chain) came from a study of identical twins. This clonotype was seen many times. What it binds is not known. cDNA molecules carried unique molecular identifiers, and template switching added a universal primer site. MiXCR, applied by TCRdb to the 5' RACE reads, yields one record per CDR3 protein. The table lists 640,000 or so distinct CDR3 sequences, roughly 6% of them singletons. The CDR3 runs 12 residues. Per germline, CDR1 MNHEY and CDR2 SVGEGT. V was cut by 5 bases and J by 4 bases, with 9 bases left in between. Points from the study as a whole: Modeled out-of-frame TCR alpha sharing in monozygotic twins fell below observed levels.

This rearrangement joins TRBV6-2 or TRBV6-3 to TRBJ2-7, with unresolved D. Sequenced input: naive T cells sorted from blood. This clonotype was obtained from a man younger than 35 in good health. The CDR3 is CASSPTKYEQYF. The CDR3 DNA follows: TGTGCCAGCAGTCCTACTAAATACGAGCAGTACTTC.